This T cell receptor beta chain was identified during a study of cytomegalovirus exposure and HLA in healthy donors. Across the study: Among the 398 genotyped donors, approximately 82% were placed in the Caucasian-associated ancestry cluster.

Healthy bone marrow donors supplied every sample. Primers for the PCR totalled 60 Vbeta and 13 Jbeta. Using immunoSEQ multiplex PCR, the repertoire was profiled, and TCRdb retains in-frame clones only, with some absent. The sample records roughly 240,000 clones, around 80% being singletons. Study findings and constraints: Later work showed greater clonal expansion in HLA-associated TCR beta chains than in equally common others.

In its sample, this clone was seen once. The antigen is not known. The germline V gene has CDR1 SEHNR and CDR2 FQNEAQ (reference sequence). The V end lost 5 bases, the J end lost 7 bases, and 8 bases lay between the germline ends. This CDR3 spans 11 amino acids. Source material: PBMCs. The clonotype comes from a boy aged 10-17 years in good health and CMV-seronegative. This chain uses TRBV7-9 with TRBJ1-1, with D possibly TRBD1 on 5 matching bases. In DNA form, the CDR3 reads TGTGCCAGCAGCGGGGGGAATGAAGCTTTCTTT. This gives the protein CASSGGNEAFF.